This T cell receptor (beta chain) is from a study of T cells expressing NK-cell markers. Overall study findings and caveats: Of the CD8+ T cells in roughly 6 donors, roughly 1.0-7.0% belonged to dominant NKG2C+ clonotypes.

5'RACE template switching with UMIs produced the TCR beta cDNA. Each CDR3 protein gets one entry in TCRdb, which reprocessed the 5' RACE reads and gives no DNA. The sample shows 350,000 to 450,000 distinct CDR3 sequences, and 5.2% sits with its ten largest clones. The CDR3 is made up of 14 amino acids. Germline CDR1 SGHRS, CDR2 YFSETQ. Regarding this clonotype: The antigen is not known.

The source of this sequence is a man aged 18 to 69 in good health. The chain has TRBV5-1 and TRBJ1-1. The source material was blood T cells: a sorted CD56 or NKG2C T cell subset, CD4+ or CD8+ T cells, or bulk PBMC T cells (not recorded which). The CDR3 loop is CASSLASPNTEAFF. Drawing the rest from reference TRBV5-1 and TRBJ1-1, the complete variable domain is KAGVTQTPRYLIKTRGQQVTLSCSPISGHRSVSWYQQTPGQGLQFLFEYFSETQRNKGNFPGRFSGRQFSNSRSEMNVSTLELGDSALYLCASSLASPNTEAFFGQGTRLTVV.